This passage covers 4 T cell receptor beta chains from one sample sequenced in a study of cytomegalovirus exposure and HLA in healthy donors. Researchers ran the PCR with 60 Vbeta and 13 Jbeta primers. The repertoire was sequenced with immunoSEQ multiplex PCR; TCRdb's copy has only in-frame clones and lacks some. The repertoire holds about 120,000 clones, more than 65% seen once, with roughly 6% in the top ten. Sample: PBMCs. These receptor sequences come from a man in his late teens or twenties in good health and CMV-seropositive.

The rearrangement links TRBV9 to TRBJ1-2; TRBD1 is a possible D gene (6 bases). Deletions cut 3 bases from V and 4 bases from J, with 10 bases between. This CDR3 has 13 amino acids. The germline gives CDR1 SGDLS, CDR2 YYNGEE. The CDR3 sequence is CASSEGDGYGYTF. CDR3 bases: TGTGCCAGCAGCGAGGGGGACGGCTATGGCTACACCTTC.

This clone was detected a few times. This chain joins TRBV29-1 and TRBJ2-3; D not resolved. The CDR3 totals 12 residues. The germline CDR1 and CDR2 sequences are SQVTM and ANQGSEA. V was shortened by 0 bases and J by 5 bases, with 6 bases between the two germline ends. The CDR3 DNA follows: TGCAGCGTTGAAGACTTTAAAGATACGCAGTATTTT. Residues: CSVEDFKDTQYF.

This chain connects TRBV7-9 to TRBJ2-5; maybe TRBD2 (6 bases). The CDR3 loop spans 12 amino acids. V was trimmed by 4 bases and J by 5 bases, leaving 8 bases between them. Per the germline V gene, CDR1 is SEHNR and CDR2 is FQNEAQ (reference sequence). The CDR3 DNA reads TGTGCCAGCAGCTCGGCGGGGGAGACCCAGTACTTC. It specifies CASSSAGETQYF.

This clone was detected once. The gene calls are TRBV6-1 and TRBJ1-5, with D tentatively TRBD1 (5 bases). V lost 4 bases, J lost 10 bases, and 14 bases lay in between. Germline V CDR1 and CDR2: MNHNS, SASEGT. CDR3 size: 13 residues. Here the CDR3 reads CASSGGTLGPQHF. The CDR3 bases are TGTGCCAGCAGTGGCGGGACGCTTGGTCCCCAGCATTTT.